The entry below describes one TCR beta chain. Trimming shortened V by 3 bases and J by 6 bases, and 11 bases separated the two germline ends. This CDR3 has 13 residues. CDR1 and CDR2 from the germline V gene are KGHSH and LQKENI. This specimen comes from a study of blood T cell repertoires in COVID-19. Authors' methods: Amplified reference gene primers provided the basis for estimating nucleated cell counts. This table comes from immunoSEQ multiplex PCR, and its TCRdb copy is limited to in-frame clones, with some not included. The DNA gave D and trimming, while V, J and clone size come from that table. The repertoire consists of about 170,000 clones, with 70% to 85% occurring once and the leading ten covering 22%.

Sequenced material: peripheral blood. The TCR was taken from a woman of 80 years or more with acute or convalescent COVID-19. This sequence joins TRBV18 and TRBJ1-1; no firm D call. The DNA of the CDR3 is TGTGCCAGCTCACCCTATATGCTGGCTGAAGCTTTCTTT. Residues: CASSPYMLAEAFF.